What follows are 9 T cell receptor beta chains derived from one specimen sequenced in a study of OX40 agonist ivuxolimab in advanced cancers. The method was the immunoSEQ multiplex PCR assay. The table comes from immuneACCESS by way of TCRdb, which keeps in-frame sequences with V and J called. Part of the clones is missing from these tables; in studies checked, under half for an unresolved V gene and the rest for unknown reasons. Present in this sample are about 86,000 clones, 92% of which were seen just once. The leading ten clones occupy around 1.1% of the sample. Sequencing used CD4+ or CD8+ T cells sorted from blood, obtained in a trial of the OX40 agonist ivuxolimab. The receptors originated from an adult with an advanced solid tumor such as melanoma, head and neck, liver or kidney cancer.

The chain uses TRBV7-9 and TRBJ1-1; tentatively, D is TRBD1 (5 bases). The CDR3 contains 15 residues. The V gene's germline CDR1 is SEHNR and CDR2 FQNEAQ (reference sequence). The V end was cut by 5 bases, the J end by 2 bases, with 15 bases between. CDR3 protein: CASSPRGGSNTEAFF. The CDR3 coding sequence is TGTGCCAGCAGCCCCCGGGGGGGTAGCAACACTGAAGCTTTCTTT.

CDR3: CASSFSGRAGAKNIQYF. For the CDR3, the DNA is TGTGCCAGCAGTTTTAGCGGGAGGGCCGGTGCCAAAAACATTCAGTACTTC. The chain combines TRBV28 with TRBJ2-4, with 11 positions matching TRBD2. Germline lookup yields CDR1 MDHEN and CDR2 SYDVKM. V gave up 3 bases and J gave up 1 base; unmatched junction bases: 5. The length of the CDR3 is 17 residues.

This chain joins TRBV19 and TRBJ1-1; 8 bases fit TRBD1. Per germline, CDR1 LNHDA and CDR2 SQIVND (reference sequence). The CDR3 spans 16 residues. The V and J ends lost 5 bases and 2 bases, in that order; junction bases with no gene match: 10. The CDR3 here is CASSPRTGRPNTEAFF. The DNA of the CDR3 is TGTGCCAGTAGTCCCCGGACAGGGAGGCCTAACACTGAAGCTTTCTTT.

The chain has TRBV10-2 and TRBJ2-3, with D perhaps being TRBD1 or TRBD2 (5 bases each). This CDR3 is built from 16 residues. Trimming pared 6 bases from V and 1 base from J, leaving 17 bases between. CDR1 is WSHSY, CDR2 SAAADI, per germline. This chain's CDR3 is CASSPLGEWGTDTQYF. Here the CDR3 DNA reads TGCGCCAGCAGCCCTTTGGGGGAGTGGGGCACAGATACGCAGTATTTT.

V gene TRBV15 combines with J gene TRBJ2-7; D gene unclear. This CDR3 is 13 amino acids long. Trimming pared 5 bases from V and 2 bases from J, leaving 10 bases between. The V gene's germline CDR1 is LNHNV and CDR2 YYDKDF (reference sequence). The CDR3 is CATSHPGPYEQYF. The CDR3 nucleotides read TGTGCCACCAGCCACCCAGGACCCTACGAGCAGTACTTC.

This rearrangement joins TRBV28 to TRBJ2-2; possibly TRBD1 for D (5 bases). This CDR3 is built from 15 residues. Germline CDR1 and CDR2: MDHEN and SYDVKM. Trimming stripped 2 bases from V and 7 bases from J, with 14 bases between. CDR3 region: CASSLNPRVSGELFF. In DNA form, the CDR3 reads TGTGCCAGCAGTTTAAACCCCAGGGTGAGCGGGGAGCTGTTTTTT.

V is TRBV7-2 and J is TRBJ2-3; 11 nucleotides agree with TRBD2. Losses at the gene ends were 0 bases for V and 3 bases for J; bases not matched to a gene: 5. Germline CDR1 reads SGHTA; CDR2 reads FQGNSA. This CDR3 is built from 17 residues. The CDR3 DNA is TGTGCCAGCAGCTTAGCCTTAACTAGCGGGAGAACAGATACGCAGTATTTT. Protein sequence: CASSLALTSGRTDTQYF.

The J gene is TRBJ1-1, the V gene TRBV6-5; D possibly corresponds to TRBD1 (5 bases). Trimming took off 2 bases at V and 4 bases at J, with 8 bases between the two ends. The length of the CDR3 is 13 residues. The germline V gene has CDR1 MNHEY and CDR2 SVGAGI. The CDR3: CASSYDSSTEAFF. CDR3 DNA: TGTGCCAGCAGTTACGACAGCTCCACTGAAGCTTTCTTT.

This chain uses TRBV5-6 with TRBJ2-1, with 9 positions matching TRBD2. Unmatched junction bases numbered 4, after V lost 2 bases and J lost 10 bases. The CDR3 extends over 13 amino acids. Germline lookup yields CDR1 SGHDT and CDR2 YYEEEE. CDR3 in amino acids: CASSLAGGLEQFF. The DNA for the CDR3 is TGTGCCAGCAGCTTAGCGGGAGGCCTGGAGCAGTTCTTC.